This T cell receptor (beta chain) was obtained from a study of T cells in pancreatic ductal adenocarcinoma (dated by TCRdb to 2016 to 2017). In the study overall: The work assessed suppressive cells as well as CD8+ T cells infiltrating resected pancreatic ductal adenocarcinoma, measuring their numbers, locations, and properties, in order to shed light on the adaptive T-cell response that occurs naturally. Study-wide findings and limitations: Comparisons of clonality between tumor and blood may be biased because tumors are enriched in CD45RO+ effector T cells rather than naive T cells, which biases the comparison toward lower diversity. T-cell clonality did not differ significantly between tumor and blood, with mean clonality about 0.11 in tumors and approximately 0.077 in blood. Because most pancreatic cancer patients present with inoperable disease, the resected cohort was biased toward the minority with early-stage disease. More total productive templates and about 8-fold more unique clonotypes were found in blood samples than in tumor samples.

The CDR1 and CDR2 encoded by the germline V gene are MNHNS and SASEGT. From the cysteine through the phenylalanine, the CDR3 covers 13 amino acids. The sequence is cut down to CDR3 DNA, 39 bases in frame from base 1. Trimming takes 5 bases off V and 14 bases off J; junction bases not matched to a gene: 14. With respect to this clone: The antigen it recognizes is unknown. No base qualities exist here, and no much larger clone lies one base off it.

The pancreatic ductal adenocarcinoma patients who were selected had gone through surgery without receiving any neoadjuvant therapy. Peripheral blood was collected in heparin tubes, and PBMCs were then isolated from the blood with a histopaque density gradient and cryopreserved in roughly 10% DMSO. The DNeasy Blood and Tissue Kit, with Proteinase K and RNase treatment, was used to extract genomic DNA from over 5 PBMC specimens and fewer than ten flash-frozen tumor specimens. TCR beta CDR3 regions were amplified from genomic DNA using the immunoSEQ hsTCRB kit. An Illumina HiSeq system was used for high-throughput TRB CDR3 sequencing. Per the source publication's procedure: The immunoSEQ software was used to analyze the sequencing reads, and any nonproductive sequences containing premature stops or frame-shifts were left out. To calculate repertoire clonality, Shannon entropy was normalized by log2 of the number of unique productive sequences, and that value was subtracted from one. In TCRdb, the immuneACCESS table is reduced to in-frame sequences with V and J assigned. These tables do not hold every clone; where another copy was compared, an unresolved V gene accounts for under half, and the others remain unexplained. V, J and clone size are those of that table, while D and trimming were read from the DNA. This sample holds about 29,000 clones; around nine tenths were observed only once. The ten biggest clones cover 2.2% of the sample.

Recombination connected TRBV6-1 to TRBJ1-2, with TRBD1 identical over 7 junction bases. Sequences were obtained from PBMCs. This receptor was identified in a human donor with pancreatic ductal adenocarcinoma. The DNA is as follows: TGTGCCAGCAGTACGCGATCGGGACAGCCAGGAACCTTC. This translates into CASSTRSGQPGTF.